The 29 T cell receptor beta chains presented below share a single source sample, sequenced in a study of sequential checkpoint blockade in melanoma (dated by TCRdb to between 2018 and 2021). The sample's treatment or condition label, in plain terms: randomized to nivolumab then ipilimumab (arm A) or the reverse (arm B). Receptors were amplified or captured by the immunoSEQ multiplex PCR assay. This is the immuneACCESS table as TCRdb keeps it, with only in-frame sequences that have V and J called. A part of the clones is gone; compared with another copy, unresolved V genes explain less than half, and the rest is unexplained. The sample table shows 35,000 to 40,000 clones, and roughly a third are seen once. Roughly 1.6% of the sample is in the top ten clones. This specimen was tumor tissue (inferred from file names), taken from a patient given nivolumab and ipilimumab in sequence. The receptors shown here come from a human donor with melanoma.

This clone was seen at least ten times. This rearrangement joins TRBV9 to TRBJ2-3; TRBD2 is a possible D gene (5 bases). This CDR3 contains 15 residues. Trimming removed 0 bases from V and 1 base from J, with 9 bases in between. Looked up from germline, CDR1 is SGDLS and CDR2 is YYNGEE. The CDR3 spells CASSVVEGRTDTQYF. The DNA for the CDR3 is TGTGCCAGCAGCGTAGTCGAGGGCCGCACAGATACGCAGTATTTT.

This chain joins TRBV29-1 and TRBJ2-2; no firm D call. V lost 0 bases to trimming and J lost 1 base, with 9 bases between them. This CDR3 has 15 amino acids. In germline, CDR1 is SQVTM, CDR2 ANQGSEA. The CDR3 DNA reads TGCAGCGTTGAAGAGGGATCCAGGAACACCGGGGAGCTGTTTTTT. Its translation: CSVEEGSRNTGELFF.

There are a few counts of this clone. CDR3 in amino acids: CASSLAGRQSYGYTF. In DNA, the CDR3 is TGTGCCAGCAGCTTGGCCGGAAGGCAGTCCTATGGCTACACCTTC. The chain is built from TRBV11-3 and TRBJ1-2; D is unclear. The CDR3 covers 15 residues. Germline CDR1 is SGHNT and CDR2 is YENEEA. V lost 3 bases and J lost 4, with 15 bases in between.

This clone came up many times. The chain recombines TRBV6-1 with TRBJ2-1, with D tentatively TRBD2 (5 bases). The CDR3 totals 13 residues. V gave up 1 base and J gave up 12 bases, with 13 bases separating them. Germline CDR1 is MNHNS and CDR2 is SASEGT. The CDR3 spells CASSEGWTSGQFF. CDR3 nucleotides: TGTGCCAGCAGTGAAGGGTGGACTTCCGGGCAGTTCTTC.

The V and J genes are TRBV29-1 and TRBJ2-1; perhaps TRBD2 as D (5 bases). The germline gives CDR1 SQVTM, CDR2 ANQGSEA. This CDR3 has 13 residues. The CDR3 DNA sequence: TGCACCTCCCGGGTTCGGGGTAGCAATGAGCAGTTCTTC. Translating gives CTSRVRGSNEQFF.

The rearrangement links TRBV18 to TRBJ1-1; a possible D gene is TRBD1 (5 bases). Trimming shortened V by 3 bases and J by 1 base, and 18 bases separated the two germline ends. This CDR3 is built from 17 residues. Germline CDR1 KGHSH, CDR2 LQKENI. The CDR3 region has the DNA TGTGCCAGCTCACCGATCCGGGACGATTGGGAGAACACTGAAGCTTTCTTT. It yields the protein CASSPIRDDWENTEAFF.

Concerning this clone: The CDR3 extends 1 residue past the end of the read, so its final part is completed from the germline J gene. V gene TRBV6-1 combines with J gene TRBJ2-7; D gene unclear. V dropped 1 base and J dropped 2 bases, with 12 bases sitting between them. Germline lookup yields CDR1 MNHNS and CDR2 SASEGT. This CDR3 is built from 15 residues. The CDR3 here is CASSEVGVPPYEQYF. CDR3 DNA, as far as it was read: TGTGCCAGCAGTGAAGTAGGCGTCCCCCCCTACGAGCAGTAC.

The CDR3, as DNA: TGTGCCAGCAGCCAGGGGACTAGCGGAAACTACGAGCAGTACTTC. Its translation is CASSQGTSGNYEQYF. The genes are TRBV11-3 and TRBJ2-7; 11 bases agree with TRBD2. Germline-derived CDR1 and CDR2 are SGHNT and YENEEA. J was trimmed by 3 bases and V by 5 bases; bases with no gene match: 6. The CDR3 loop spans 15 amino acids.

The chain couples TRBV11-3 to TRBJ1-4; 7 bases map to TRBD1. J lost 0 bases, V lost 4 bases, and 2 bases had no gene match. The CDR3 consists of 15 residues. Germline CDR1 and CDR2: SGHNT and YENEEA. The CDR3 here is CASSSDRATNEKLFF. The CDR3 bases are TGTGCCAGCAGCTCCGACAGGGCAACTAATGAAAAACTGTTTTTT.

This chain uses TRBV18 with TRBJ2-7; perhaps TRBD2 as D (6 bases). The CDR3 covers 12 residues. From germline, CDR1 is KGHSH and CDR2 LQKENI. Between the trimmed V and J ends, which lost 6 bases and 1 base, there was a span of 7 bases. The CDR3 coding sequence is TGTGCCAGCTCGGGAGGTTCCTACGAGCAGTACTTC. This codes for CASSGGSYEQYF. Full variable domain (missing parts from reference TRBV18 and TRBJ2-7): NAGVMQNPRHLVRRRGQEARLRCSPMKGHSHVYWYRQLPEEGLKFMVYLQKENIIDESGMPKERFSAEFPKEGPSILRIQQVVRGDSAAYFCASSGGSYEQYFGPGTRLTVT.

There are a few counts of this clone. This rearrangement joins TRBV12-5 to TRBJ1-2; no clear D gene. This CDR3 spans 14 amino acids. Germline CDR1 is LGHNT and CDR2 is FRNRAP. This CDR3 is CASTTGLASYGYTF. CDR3 in DNA: TGTGCCAGCACCACGGGTCTTGCTAGCTATGGCTACACCTTC.

This clone has just a few counts. This chain links TRBV28 with TRBJ1-3; 9 nucleotides line up with TRBD1. In germline, CDR1 is MDHEN, CDR2 SYDVKM. The trim removed 6 bases at V and 1 base at J, leaving 1 base unmatched. CDR3 size: 14 residues. CDR3 loop: CASRGQGSGNTIYF. The CDR3 nucleotides read TGTGCCAGCAGGGGACAGGGATCTGGAAACACCATATATTTT.

This rearrangement joins TRBV18 to TRBJ2-7, with D uncertain. The CDR3 is 14 residues long. Germline-derived CDR1 and CDR2 are KGHSH and LQKENI. Trimming stripped 0 bases from V and 0 bases from J, with 6 bases between. CDR3 in amino acids: CASSPPSFSYEQYF. DNA for the CDR3: TGTGCCAGCTCACCACCTTCCTTCTCCTACGAGCAGTACTTC. Using reference TRBV18 and TRBJ2-7 for the parts outside the CDR3, the full variable domain is NAGVMQNPRHLVRRRGQEARLRCSPMKGHSHVYWYRQLPEEGLKFMVYLQKENIIDESGMPKERFSAEFPKEGPSILRIQQVVRGDSAAYFCASSPPSFSYEQYFGPGTRLTVT.

This chain uses TRBV18 with TRBJ2-4; TRBD2 matches at 7 bases. Germline-derived CDR1 and CDR2 are KGHSH and LQKENI. This CDR3 region has 16 residues. The J segment lost 0 bases and the V segment lost 6 bases, leaving 8 bases of the junction unmatched. CDR3 sequence: CASSHPAGVAKNIQYF. CDR3 DNA sequence: TGTGCCAGCTCTCATCCTGCGGGGGTAGCCAAAAACATTCAGTACTTC.

This clone came up a few times. The V call is TRBV11-3, the J call TRBJ2-1, with 8 nucleotides matching TRBD1. Germline V lookup: CDR1 SGHNT, CDR2 YENEEA. The J segment lost 3 bases and the V segment lost 5 bases, leaving 9 bases of the junction unmatched. CDR3 length equals 16 residues. CDR3 residues: CASSDYGGQGYNEQFF. The CDR3 DNA sequence: TGTGCCAGCAGCGATTACGGTGGACAGGGCTACAATGAGCAGTTCTTC.

The rearrangement uses TRBV6-8 and TRBJ1-3, with D possibly matching TRBD1 (5 bases). The V gene's germline CDR1 is MNHGY and CDR2 SAAAGT. The V and J ends lost 4 bases and 2 bases respectively, with 12 bases between them. The CDR3 is 15 residues long. CDR3 nucleotides: TGTGCCAGCAGTTCCCTCGGGGGGACTGGAAACACCATATATTTT. This sequence encodes CASSSLGGTGNTIYF.

This clone was picked up a small number of times. The V gene is TRBV6-8, the J gene TRBJ1-5; tentatively, D is TRBD1 (6 bases). The germline gives CDR1 MNHGY, CDR2 SAAAGT. CDR3 length: 14 residues. V was trimmed by 7 bases and J by 6 bases, leaving 16 bases between them. DNA for the CDR3: TGTGCCAGCACCCGGGGGGACATTCTTCAGCCCCAGCATTTT. Its protein product is CASTRGDILQPQHF.

V and J are TRBV28 and TRBJ1-2, with TRBD1 matching over 8 bases. Germline CDR1 reads MDHEN; CDR2 reads SYDVKM. The CDR3 consists of 17 residues. The trim removed 4 bases at V and 0 bases at J, leaving 10 bases unmatched. For the CDR3, the DNA is TGTGCCAGCAGTTCATATGGCAGGGGGCCCACTAACTATGGCTACACCTTC. It translates to CASSSYGRGPTNYGYTF.

V gene TRBV19 combines with J gene TRBJ2-5; no clear D gene. There are 13 residues in the CDR3. Between the trimmed V and J ends, which lost 6 bases and 4 bases, there was a span of 12 bases. Germline assignment: CDR1 LNHDA and CDR2 SQIVND (reference sequence). Written as DNA, the CDR3 is TGTGCCAGTAGATCCGCTTCGGGAGAGACCCAGTACTTC. This gives the protein CASRSASGETQYF.

This clone was detected many times. The chain employs TRBV11-3 and TRBJ2-2, with 7 bases identical to TRBD2. Germline values: CDR1 SGHNT, CDR2 YENEEA. V lost 5 bases to trimming and J lost 6 bases; unmatched junction nucleotides: 6. The CDR3 contains 14 residues. CDR3 sequence (DNA): TGTGCCAGCAGCCCAGGACTAGGAGCCGGGGAGCTGTTTTTT. Translated, it gives CASSPGLGAGELFF.

The rearrangement uses TRBV6-8 and TRBJ1-1, with 7 bases matching TRBD1. With V trimmed by 5 bases and J by 0 bases, 9 bases remained unmatched. The germline CDR1 and CDR2 sequences are MNHGY and SAAAGT. This CDR3 has 16 amino acids. This chain's CDR3 is CASSPGTVFLNTEAFF. Written as DNA, the CDR3 is TGTGCCAGCAGTCCCGGGACAGTCTTCCTGAACACTGAAGCTTTCTTT.

J is TRBJ2-5 and V is TRBV19; TRBD2 matches 10 bases. This CDR3 comprises 16 residues. Germline CDR1 is LNHDA and CDR2 is SQIVND (reference sequence). The trim removed 4 bases at V and 0 bases at J, leaving 5 bases unmatched. The CDR3 DNA follows: TGTGCCAGTAGTAGGACTAGCGGTTTGTACCAAGAGACCCAGTACTTC. Amino acid sequence: CASSRTSGLYQETQYF.

This clone was counted a few times. This chain connects TRBV6-8 to TRBJ2-6; D is unclear. Germline V CDR1 and CDR2: MNHGY, SAAAGT. The CDR3 runs 16 residues. The V end lost 1 base, the J end lost 1 base, and 8 bases lay between the germline ends. This CDR3 reads CASSYWKRSGANVLTF. In DNA, the CDR3 is TGTGCCAGCAGTTACTGGAAGAGATCTGGGGCCAACGTCCTGACTTTC.

This clone was recorded at least ten times. The chain is built from TRBV9 and TRBJ2-5, with D perhaps TRBD2 (6 bases). V lost 4 bases and J 2 bases, leaving 15 bases between the germline ends. Germline V gene lookup returns CDR1 SGDLS and CDR2 YYNGEE. The length of the CDR3 is 15 residues. The CDR3 DNA follows: TGTGCCAGCAGCCCTTTCGGGGGTGGACAAGAGACCCAGTACTTC. Translating it yields CASSPFGGGQETQYF.

The CDR3 DNA is TGCAGCGTGAGACTAGGAGCCGATACGCAGTATTTT. It is translated as CSVRLGADTQYF. V and J are TRBV29-1 and TRBJ2-3, with D possibly being TRBD2 (6 bases). The germline V and J ends were trimmed by 6 bases and 6 bases, with 13 bases remaining between them. CDR3 length: 12 residues. Germline V gene data show CDR1 as SQVTM and CDR2 as ANQGSEA.

This clone was seen at least ten times. The chain is built from TRBV9 and TRBJ1-1, with TRBD1 matching 9 bases. Germline V CDR1 and CDR2: SGDLS, YYNGEE. The CDR3 has 14 residues. The trim removed 4 bases at V and 7 bases at J, leaving 8 bases unmatched. CDR3 protein: CASSRGQGSGEAFF. In nucleotides, the CDR3 is TGTGCCAGCAGCCGGGGACAGGGATCAGGTGAAGCTTTCTTT.

The V call is TRBV4-1, the J call TRBJ2-7; 8 nucleotides match TRBD2. The junction had 4 bases not matched to a gene; V was cut back by 1 base and J by 2 bases. The CDR3 consists of 15 residues. Germline assignment: CDR1 MGHRA and CDR2 YSYEKL. CDR3 DNA sequence: TGCGCCAGCAGCCAAGTCCCAGCGGGAGCCTACGAGCAGTACTTC. Amino acid sequence: CASSQVPAGAYEQYF.

This clone was recorded a few times. The V call is TRBV6-8, the J call TRBJ2-7; TRBD2 matches 8 bases. The CDR3 has 15 residues. Germline CDR1 is MNHGY and CDR2 is SAAAGT. The V segment lost 0 bases and the J segment 4 bases; nucleotides outside the gene matches: 5. The CDR3 protein is CASSYSTSGSYEQYF. The CDR3 coding sequence is TGTGCCAGCAGTTACTCGACCAGCGGGAGTTACGAGCAGTACTTC.

The chain combines TRBV5-1 with TRBJ2-7, with 8 positions matching TRBD1. The J segment lost 5 bases and the V segment lost 4 bases, leaving 8 bases of the junction unmatched. Per the germline V gene, CDR1 is SGHRS and CDR2 is YFSETQ. The CDR3 is made up of 14 amino acids. This CDR3 is CASSPGDRTDEQYF. CDR3 nucleotide sequence: TGCGCCAGCAGCCCGGGGGACAGGACGGACGAGCAGTACTTC. Variable domain in full (rest from reference TRBV5-1 and TRBJ2-7): KAGVTQTPRYLIKTRGQQVTLSCSPISGHRSVSWYQQTPGQGLQFLFEYFSETQRNKGNFPGRFSGRQFSNSRSEMNVSTLELGDSALYLCASSPGDRTDEQYFGPGTRLTVT.